This record covers a single TCR beta chain. Profiled with immunoSEQ multiplex PCR; TCRdb holds only in-frame clones, not every one. The sample holds hundreds of thousands of clones, approximately 96% seen once. The sample comes from a study of shared clonotypes between healthy human individuals. The naive CD8 fraction comprised CD45RO-negative cells positively selected for CCR7 and excluded terminally differentiated effector memory CD45RA+ cells. The CDR3 is 15 residues long. V was trimmed by 5 bases and J by 0 bases, leaving 11 bases between them. Germline CDR1 is WNHNN and CDR2 is SYGVQD (reference sequence).

This receptor was obtained from a woman in her 30s in good health. The chain combines TRBV10-1 with TRBJ2-1; weak D call: TRBD2 (6 bases). Material for sequencing was naive CD8+ T cells sorted from blood. DNA of the CDR3: TGCGCCAGCAGTCCGGCGGGACTCTCCTACAATGAGCAGTTCTTC. Translated, it gives CASSPAGLSYNEQFF.